A single sample gave rise to the 21 T cell receptor beta chains below, sequenced in a study of blood T cell repertoires in COVID-19. Generated by immunoSEQ multiplex PCR, the TCRdb table keeps only in-frame clones and is missing some. This sample has 110,000 to 150,000 clones; 84% occur once, and the top ten carry approximately 6.5%. Input material: peripheral blood. These receptor sequences come from a human donor in a cohort sampled during active COVID-19.

V gene TRBV28 combines with J gene TRBJ2-3; 11 positions agree with TRBD2. This CDR3 has 17 residues. Trimming cost V 7 bases and J 5 bases; bases outside gene matches: 14. Per the germline V gene, CDR1 is MDHEN and CDR2 is SYDVKM. CDR3 sequence: CASTVLDSGGALDTQYF. CDR3 nucleotides: TGTGCCAGCACCGTATTAGATAGCGGGGGGGCGTTAGATACGCAGTATTTT.

The chain uses TRBV9 and TRBJ2-2, with a weak D call TRBD2 (6 bases). CDR3 size: 15 residues. Between the trimmed V and J ends, which lost 4 bases and 6 bases, there was a span of 16 bases. Germline V gene lookup returns CDR1 SGDLS and CDR2 YYNGEE. The CDR3, as DNA: TGTGCCAGCAGCACCGGGACTCCGAGAGCCGGGGAGCTGTTTTTT. Its translation is CASSTGTPRAGELFF.

This clone is a singleton in its sample. The junction does not match germline at one end; this may be a read error. The chain links TRBV7-7 to TRBJ2-7; 9 bases map to TRBD1. The germline V gene has CDR1 SSHAT and CDR2 FNYEAQ (reference sequence). CDR3 size: 13 residues. The CDR3 nucleotides are TGTGCTAGCAGCTTCGACAGGGGGTACGAGCAGTACTTC. Encoded protein: CASSFDRGYEQYF.

The chain uses TRBV5-3 and TRBJ1-1; D unresolved. TRBV5-3 belongs to the ORF category, with a function that is uncertain. Trimming removed 1 base at V and 4 bases at J, with 14 bases between. CDR3 length equals 15 residues. The CDR3 sequence is CARSLHSSSGTEAFF. CDR3 coding DNA: TGTGCCAGAAGCTTGCATAGCTCCTCGGGCACTGAAGCTTTCTTT.

This clone was seen more than once but under ten times. V gene TRBV7-2 combines with J gene TRBJ2-7; weak D call: TRBD2 (5 bases). The CDR3 extends over 16 amino acids. The V end was cut by 0 bases, the J end by 7 bases, with 19 bases between. CDR1 is SGHTA and CDR2 is FQGNSA in the germline V gene. CDR3 amino acids: CASSLARRRYLGEQYF. For the CDR3, the DNA is TGTGCCAGCAGCTTAGCCAGGAGGCGGTATTTGGGAGAGCAGTACTTC. The full variable domain, with the rest looked up from reference TRBV7-2 and TRBJ2-7, is GAGVSQSPSNKVTEKGKDVELRCDPISGHTALYWYRQSLGQGLEFLIYFQGNSAPDKSGLPSDRFSAERTGGSVSTLTIQRTQQEDSAVYLCASSLARRRYLGEQYFGPGTRLTVT.

The chain couples TRBV19 to TRBJ1-4, with D unclear. CDR1 and CDR2 from the germline V gene are LNHDA and SQIVND (reference sequence). This CDR3 comprises 14 residues. V lost 3 bases and J lost 7, with 12 bases in between. The CDR3 loop reads CASSMVGVGEKLFF. The CDR3 DNA reads TGTGCCAGTAGTATGGTCGGGGTTGGTGAAAAACTGTTTTTT.

The gene calls are TRBV5-4 and TRBJ2-6; 7 nucleotides align to TRBD1. Trimming cost V 4 bases and J 1 base; bases outside gene matches: 11. This CDR3 contains 18 residues. Germline assignment: CDR1 SGHNT and CDR2 YYREEE (reference sequence). CDR3 DNA: TGTGCCAGCAGCGGGCGGACAGGTATTAGTTCTGGGGCCAACGTCCTGACTTTC. This codes for CASSGRTGISSGANVLTF.

The V and J genes are TRBV19 and TRBJ2-3, with unresolved D. In germline, CDR1 is LNHDA, CDR2 SQIVND (reference sequence). The CDR3 length is 15 residues. V was trimmed by 3 bases and J by 0 bases, leaving 10 bases between them. The CDR3 DNA is TGTGCCAGTAGTATTTATTCCGGGAGCACAGATACGCAGTATTTT. Its translation is CASSIYSGSTDTQYF.

The rearrangement uses TRBV5-1 and TRBJ2-3; TRBD2 matches at 12 bases. Looked up from germline, CDR1 is SGHRS and CDR2 is YFSETQ. The CDR3 has 14 amino acids. Unmatched junction bases numbered 4, after V lost 6 bases and J lost 5 bases. The CDR3 is CASIPGLAGDTQYF. CDR3 sequence (DNA): TGCGCCAGCATTCCGGGACTAGCGGGAGATACGCAGTATTTT.

V usage is TRBV2 and J usage is TRBJ2-2, with 10 bases matching TRBD1. This CDR3 has 13 residues. Germline CDR1 and CDR2: SNHLY and FYNNEI. The V and J ends lost 7 bases and 6 bases, in that order; junction bases with no gene match: 2. The CDR3 is CASTGQGPGELFF. As DNA, the CDR3 is TGTGCCAGCACGGGACAGGGGCCCGGGGAGCTGTTTTTT.

The gene calls are TRBV7-2 and TRBJ1-4; TRBD1 is a possible D gene (5 bases). Per germline, CDR1 SGHTA and CDR2 FQGNSA. V shed 5 bases and J shed 0 bases, with 10 bases lying between them. The length of the CDR3 is 15 residues. CDR3 residues: CASSRGGATNEKLFF. As DNA, the CDR3 is TGTGCCAGCAGCCGTGGGGGGGCAACTAATGAAAAACTGTTTTTT.

The V gene is TRBV30, the J gene TRBJ2-1; TRBD1 aligns across 7 bases. CDR1 and CDR2 (germline): GTSNPN, SVGIG (reference sequence). The CDR3 is 11 amino acids. Unmatched junction bases numbered 6, after V lost 5 bases and J lost 11 bases. CDR3 residues: CAWSDRLQQFF. In DNA, the CDR3 is TGTGCCTGGTCGGACAGGCTACAGCAGTTCTTC.

On this clone: Within the sample, other DNA sequences also encode this same CDR3. The rearrangement joins TRBV3-1 (or the pseudogene TRBV3-2) to TRBJ1-6; D is unclear. This CDR3 contains 12 residues. The V end was cut by 4 bases, the J end by 11 bases, with 9 bases between. Germline CDR1 is LGHDT and CDR2 is YNNKEL (reference sequence). The CDR3 DNA reads as TGTGCCAGCAGCCGGAGCTCTACACCCCTCCACTTT. It is translated as CASSRSSTPLHF.

CDR3 loop: CASSQDHVSSGGNNEQFF. The CDR3 nucleotides are TGCGCCAGCAGCCAAGATCATGTGTCTAGCGGGGGTAACAATGAGCAGTTCTTC. The chain joins TRBV4-1 to TRBJ2-1, with 10 nucleotides matching TRBD2. CDR3 length: 18 residues. The trim removed 0 bases at V and 5 bases at J, leaving 10 bases unmatched. Germline lookup yields CDR1 MGHRA and CDR2 YSYEKL.

This clone was counted once. This chain joins TRBV5-6 and TRBJ2-5; 7 bases are a match to TRBD2. Germline V CDR1 and CDR2: SGHDT, YYEEEE. The CDR3 sequence is 16 residues long. V lost 6 bases, J lost 2 bases, and 13 bases stayed unmatched. The CDR3 sequence: CASTRSPAGWQETQYF. CDR3 in DNA: TGTGCCAGCACCCGTTCCCCAGCGGGGTGGCAAGAGACCCAGTACTTC.

CDR3 sequence: CASSPRTGGNYGYTF. CDR3 nucleotides: TGTGCCAGCAGCCCCCGGACAGGGGGTAACTATGGCTACACCTTC. The chain joins TRBV9 to TRBJ1-2; 10 nucleotides align to TRBD1. Germline CDR1 reads SGDLS; CDR2 reads YYNGEE. This CDR3 has 15 residues. Trimming at V came to 4 bases and at J to 1 base, leaving 4 bases not matched to a gene.

V usage is TRBV7-2 and J usage is TRBJ1-2, with D unclear. The germline CDR1 and CDR2 sequences are SGHTA and FQGNSA. The CDR3 has 16 residues. Trimming shortened V by 0 bases and J by 5 bases, and 16 bases separated the two germline ends. The CDR3 bases are TGTGCCAGCAGCTTAGCGGGAGGAGGAGATACTTATGGCTACACCTTC. Translating gives CASSLAGGGDTYGYTF.

The V and J genes are TRBV5-5 and TRBJ1-1; 10 nucleotides line up with TRBD1. CDR1 and CDR2 from the germline V gene are SGHKS and YYEKEE (reference sequence). The junction had 6 bases not matched to a gene; V was cut back by 0 bases and J by 1 base. The CDR3 consists of 17 residues. CDR3 protein: CASSLGQGAFGNTEAFF. CDR3 in DNA: TGTGCCAGCAGCTTGGGACAGGGGGCTTTTGGGAACACTGAAGCTTTCTTT.

On this clone: At one end, the junction sequence differs from germline, possibly due to a read error. The chain links TRBV28 to TRBJ2-2, with 7 bases aligning to TRBD2. CDR1 is MDHEN and CDR2 is SYDVKM in the germline V gene. The length of the CDR3 is 12 residues. CDR3 in amino acids: CASSLRAGTPHF. The CDR3 DNA reads TGTGCCAGCAGTCTCAGAGCGGGGACCCCCCATTTT.

This chain uses TRBV5-5 with TRBJ1-6; 9 bases map to TRBD1. Unmatched junction bases numbered 9, after V lost 7 bases and J lost 7 bases. Germline V gene data show CDR1 as SGHKS and CDR2 as YYEKEE (reference sequence). This CDR3 is built from 15 residues. CDR3 in amino acids: CASGVTGGGNSPLHF. The CDR3 coding sequence is TGTGCCAGCGGCGTGACAGGGGGAGGAAATTCACCCCTCCACTTT.

This chain uses TRBV18 with TRBJ2-7; 8 bases are a match to TRBD1. From germline, CDR1 is KGHSH and CDR2 LQKENI. The CDR3 sequence is 14 residues long. Trimming at V came to 0 bases and at J to 7 bases, leaving 5 bases not matched to a gene. The CDR3 region has the DNA TGTGCCAGCTCACCACCGGGTACAGGGGGGGAGCAGTACTTC. Amino acid sequence: CASSPPGTGGEQYF.